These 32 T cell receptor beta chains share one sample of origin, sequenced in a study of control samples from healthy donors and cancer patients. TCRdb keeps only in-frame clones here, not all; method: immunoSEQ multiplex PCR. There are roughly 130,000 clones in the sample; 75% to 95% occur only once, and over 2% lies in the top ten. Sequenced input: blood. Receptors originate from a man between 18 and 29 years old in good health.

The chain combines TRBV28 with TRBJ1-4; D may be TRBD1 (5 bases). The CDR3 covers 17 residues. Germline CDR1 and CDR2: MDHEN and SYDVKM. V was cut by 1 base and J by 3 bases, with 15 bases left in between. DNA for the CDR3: TGTGCCAGCAGTTTATTCTTATTACAGGTTTCTAATGAAAAACTGTTTTTT. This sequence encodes CASSLFLLQVSNEKLFF.

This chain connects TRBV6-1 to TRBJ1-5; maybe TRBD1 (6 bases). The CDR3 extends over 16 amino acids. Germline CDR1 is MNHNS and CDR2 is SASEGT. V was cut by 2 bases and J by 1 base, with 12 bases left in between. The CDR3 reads CASSEQGYRSNQPQHF. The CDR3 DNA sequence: TGTGCCAGCAGTGAACAGGGGTACCGGAGCAATCAGCCCCAGCATTTT.

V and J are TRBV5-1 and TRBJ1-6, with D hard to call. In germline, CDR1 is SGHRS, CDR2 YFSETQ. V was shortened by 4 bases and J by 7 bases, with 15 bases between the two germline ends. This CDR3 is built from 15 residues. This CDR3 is CASSTDGYGNSPLHF. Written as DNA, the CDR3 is TGCGCCAGCAGCACGGACGGATACGGGAATTCACCCCTCCACTTT.

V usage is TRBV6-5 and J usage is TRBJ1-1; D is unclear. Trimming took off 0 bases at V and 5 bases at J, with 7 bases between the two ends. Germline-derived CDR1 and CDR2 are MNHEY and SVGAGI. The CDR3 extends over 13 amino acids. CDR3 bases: TGTGCCAGCAGTTACTCGAGTTTGACTGAAGCTTTCTTT. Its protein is CASSYSSLTEAFF.

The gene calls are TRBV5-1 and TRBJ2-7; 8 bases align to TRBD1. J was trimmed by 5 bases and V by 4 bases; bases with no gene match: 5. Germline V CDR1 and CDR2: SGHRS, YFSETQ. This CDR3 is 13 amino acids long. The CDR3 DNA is TGCGCCAGCAGCCCCGACAGGGGCCACGAGCAGTACTTC. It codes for CASSPDRGHEQYF.

The CDR3 DNA sequence: TGTGCCAGCAGTCACGACCGCAATGAGCAGTTCTTC. Residues: CASSHDRNEQFF. The chain employs TRBV12-3 or TRBV12-4 and TRBJ2-1; D is undetermined. The V gene lost 5 bases and the J gene lost 6 bases, with 8 bases spanning the gap. CDR3 length: 12 residues.

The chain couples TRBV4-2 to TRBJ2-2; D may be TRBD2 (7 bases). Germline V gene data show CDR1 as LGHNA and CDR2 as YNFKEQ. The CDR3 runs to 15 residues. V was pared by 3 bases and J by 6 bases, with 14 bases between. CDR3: CASSQVDSGAGELFF. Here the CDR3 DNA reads TGTGCCAGCAGCCAGGTGGACAGCGGGGCCGGGGAGCTGTTTTTT.

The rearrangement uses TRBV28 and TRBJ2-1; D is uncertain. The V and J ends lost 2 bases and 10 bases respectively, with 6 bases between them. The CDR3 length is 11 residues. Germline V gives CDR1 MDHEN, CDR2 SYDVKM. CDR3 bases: TGTGCCAGCAGTTTAGGTAGAGAGCAGTTCTTC. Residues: CASSLGREQFF.

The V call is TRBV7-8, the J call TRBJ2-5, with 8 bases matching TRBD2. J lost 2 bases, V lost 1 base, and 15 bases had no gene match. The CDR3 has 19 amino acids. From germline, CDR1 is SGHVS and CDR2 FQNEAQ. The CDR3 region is CASSLGFGLSGGDQETQYF. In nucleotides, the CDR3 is TGTGCCAGCAGCTTAGGATTCGGGTTGAGCGGGGGAGATCAAGAGACCCAGTACTTC.

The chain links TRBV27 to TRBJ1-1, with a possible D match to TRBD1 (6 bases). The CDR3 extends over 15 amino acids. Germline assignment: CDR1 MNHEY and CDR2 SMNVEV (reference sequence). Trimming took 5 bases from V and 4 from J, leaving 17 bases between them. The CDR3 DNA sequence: TGTGCCAGCAGTCCCAAGGGGGGGCTGGGCACTGAAGCTTTCTTT. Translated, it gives CASSPKGGLGTEAFF.

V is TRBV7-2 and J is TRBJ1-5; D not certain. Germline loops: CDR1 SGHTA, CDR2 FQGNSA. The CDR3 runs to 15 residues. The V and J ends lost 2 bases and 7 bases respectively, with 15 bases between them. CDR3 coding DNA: TGTGCCAGCAGCTTAACATTAGGGTTTAGGCAGCCCCAGCATTTT. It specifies CASSLTLGFRQPQHF.

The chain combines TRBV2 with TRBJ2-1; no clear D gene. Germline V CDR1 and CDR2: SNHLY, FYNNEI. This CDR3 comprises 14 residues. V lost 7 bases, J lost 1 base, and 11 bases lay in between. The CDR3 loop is CASKPDPSYNEQFF. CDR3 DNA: TGTGCCAGCAAACCTGACCCTTCCTACAATGAGCAGTTCTTC.

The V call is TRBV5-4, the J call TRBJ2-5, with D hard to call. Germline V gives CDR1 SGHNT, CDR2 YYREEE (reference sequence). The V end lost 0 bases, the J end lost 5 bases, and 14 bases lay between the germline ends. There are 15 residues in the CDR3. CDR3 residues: CASSLDGSGTETQYF. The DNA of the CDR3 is TGTGCCAGCAGCTTGGACGGGTCTGGCACGGAGACCCAGTACTTC. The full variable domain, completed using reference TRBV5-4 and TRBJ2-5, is ETGVTQSPTHLIKTRGQQVTLRCSSQSGHNTVSWYQQALGQGPQFIFQYYREEENGRGNFPPRFSGLQFPNYSSELNVNALELDDSALYLCASSLDGSGTETQYFGPGTRLLVL.

The CDR3: CASSRGQGANTGELFF. In DNA, the CDR3 is TGCGCCAGCAGCCGAGGACAGGGGGCGAACACCGGGGAGCTGTTTTTT. The V call is TRBV5-1, the J call TRBJ2-2; TRBD1 agrees at 10 bases. The CDR3 is 16 residues long. Germline V gives CDR1 SGHRS, CDR2 YFSETQ. Trimming at V came to 4 bases and at J to 0 bases, leaving 3 bases not matched to a gene.

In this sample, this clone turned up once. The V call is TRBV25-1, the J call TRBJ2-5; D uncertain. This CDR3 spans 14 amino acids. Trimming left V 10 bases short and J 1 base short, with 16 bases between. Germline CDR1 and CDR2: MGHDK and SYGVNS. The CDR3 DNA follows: TGTGCCACGTTAGACCGGGCGACCCAAGAGACCCAGTACTTC. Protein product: CATLDRATQETQYF.

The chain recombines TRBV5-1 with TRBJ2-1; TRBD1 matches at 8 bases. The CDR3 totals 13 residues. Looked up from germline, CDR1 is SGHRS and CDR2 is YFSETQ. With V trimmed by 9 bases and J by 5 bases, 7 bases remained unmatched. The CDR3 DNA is TGCGCCACAAGGACAGGGAGAAACAATGAGCAGTTCTTC. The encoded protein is CATRTGRNNEQFF.

CDR3 DNA sequence: TGTGCCAGCAGCCATGACGGTACTAACTATGGCTACACCTTC. Amino acid sequence: CASSHDGTNYGYTF. The J gene is TRBJ1-2, the V gene TRBV7-2; D is undetermined. In germline, CDR1 is SGHTA, CDR2 FQGNSA. The CDR3 sequence is 14 residues long. Trimming cost V 5 bases and J 0 bases, with 10 bases left between them.

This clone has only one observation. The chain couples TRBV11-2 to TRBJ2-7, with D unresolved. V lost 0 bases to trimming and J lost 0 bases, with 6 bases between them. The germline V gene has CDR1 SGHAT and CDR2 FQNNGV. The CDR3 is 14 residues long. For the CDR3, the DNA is TGTGCCAGCAGCTTAGAAGCCAGCTCCTACGAGCAGTACTTC. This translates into CASSLEASSYEQYF.

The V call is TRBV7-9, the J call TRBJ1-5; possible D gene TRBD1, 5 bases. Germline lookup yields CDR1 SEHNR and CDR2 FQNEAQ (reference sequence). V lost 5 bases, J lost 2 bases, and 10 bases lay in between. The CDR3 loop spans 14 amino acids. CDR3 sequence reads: CASSPGRGNQPQHF. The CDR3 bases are TGTGCCAGCAGCCCCGGCAGGGGCAATCAGCCCCAGCATTTT.

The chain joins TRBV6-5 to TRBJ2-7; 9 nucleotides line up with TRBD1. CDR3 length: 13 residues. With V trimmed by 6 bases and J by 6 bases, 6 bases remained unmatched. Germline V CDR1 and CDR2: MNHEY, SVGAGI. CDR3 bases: TGTGCCAGCAGGCTGGGACAGGGTCGCGAGCAGTACTTC. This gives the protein CASRLGQGREQYF.

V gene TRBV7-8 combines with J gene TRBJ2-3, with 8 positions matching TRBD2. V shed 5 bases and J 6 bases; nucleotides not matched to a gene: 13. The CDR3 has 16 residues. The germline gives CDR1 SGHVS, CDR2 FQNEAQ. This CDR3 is CASSRDQRGGRDTQYF. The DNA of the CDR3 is TGTGCCAGCAGCCGCGACCAACGGGGGGGCCGTGATACGCAGTATTTT.

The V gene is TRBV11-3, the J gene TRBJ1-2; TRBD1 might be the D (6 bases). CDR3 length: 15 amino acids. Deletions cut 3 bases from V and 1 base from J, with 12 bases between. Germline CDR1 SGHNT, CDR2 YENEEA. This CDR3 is CASSFGGAVNYGYTF. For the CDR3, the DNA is TGTGCCAGCAGCTTTGGGGGGGCCGTTAACTATGGCTACACCTTC.

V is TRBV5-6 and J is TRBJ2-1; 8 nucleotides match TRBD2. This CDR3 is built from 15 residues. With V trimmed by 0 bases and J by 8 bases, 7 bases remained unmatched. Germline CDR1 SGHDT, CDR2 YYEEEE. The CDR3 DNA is TGTGCCAGCAGCTTGGTCGGACTAGCATTCGATGAGCAGTTCTTC. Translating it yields CASSLVGLAFDEQFF.

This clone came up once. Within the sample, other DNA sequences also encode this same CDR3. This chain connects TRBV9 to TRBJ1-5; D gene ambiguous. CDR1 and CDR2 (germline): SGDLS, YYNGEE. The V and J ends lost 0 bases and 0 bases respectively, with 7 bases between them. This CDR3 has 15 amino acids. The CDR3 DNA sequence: TGTGCCAGCAGCGTAGGGGCAGATAGCAATCAGCCCCAGCATTTT. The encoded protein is CASSVGADSNQPQHF.

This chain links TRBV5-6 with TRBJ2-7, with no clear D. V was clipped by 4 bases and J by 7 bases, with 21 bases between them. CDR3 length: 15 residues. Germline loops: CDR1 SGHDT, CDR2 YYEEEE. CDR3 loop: CASSPGVRNPLEQYF. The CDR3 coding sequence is TGTGCCAGCAGCCCCGGCGTCAGAAACCCCCTGGAGCAGTACTTC.

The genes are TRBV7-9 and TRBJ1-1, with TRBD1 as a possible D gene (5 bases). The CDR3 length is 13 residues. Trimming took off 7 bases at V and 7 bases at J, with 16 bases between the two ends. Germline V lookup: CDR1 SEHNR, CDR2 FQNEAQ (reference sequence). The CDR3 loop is CASTLTDKLEAFF. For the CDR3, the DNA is TGTGCCAGCACCTTGACGGACAAGCTTGAAGCTTTCTTT.

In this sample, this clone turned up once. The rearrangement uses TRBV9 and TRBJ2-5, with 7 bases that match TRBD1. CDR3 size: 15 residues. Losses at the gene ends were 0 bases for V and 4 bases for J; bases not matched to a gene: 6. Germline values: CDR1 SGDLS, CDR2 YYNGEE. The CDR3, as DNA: TGTGCCAGCAGCGTAGATTCCACAGGGGTAGAGACCCAGTACTTC. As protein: CASSVDSTGVETQYF.

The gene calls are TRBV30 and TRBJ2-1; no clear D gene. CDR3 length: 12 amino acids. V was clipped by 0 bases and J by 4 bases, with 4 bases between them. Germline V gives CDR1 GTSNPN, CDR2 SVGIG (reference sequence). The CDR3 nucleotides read TGTGCCTGGAGTGTAGTATACAATGAGCAGTTCTTC. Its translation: CAWSVVYNEQFF.

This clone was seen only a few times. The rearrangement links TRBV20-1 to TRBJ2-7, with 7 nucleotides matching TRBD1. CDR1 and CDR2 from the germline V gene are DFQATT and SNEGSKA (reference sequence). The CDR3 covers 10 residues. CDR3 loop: CGETGNEQYV. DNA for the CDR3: TGCGGGGAGACAGGGAACGAGCAGTACGTC.

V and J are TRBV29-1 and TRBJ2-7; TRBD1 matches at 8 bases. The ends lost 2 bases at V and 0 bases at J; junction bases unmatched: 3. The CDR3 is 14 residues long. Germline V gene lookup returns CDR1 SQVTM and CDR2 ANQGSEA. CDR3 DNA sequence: TGCAGCGTTGAAAGACAGGGGAACTCCTACGAGCAGTACTTC. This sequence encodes CSVERQGNSYEQYF.

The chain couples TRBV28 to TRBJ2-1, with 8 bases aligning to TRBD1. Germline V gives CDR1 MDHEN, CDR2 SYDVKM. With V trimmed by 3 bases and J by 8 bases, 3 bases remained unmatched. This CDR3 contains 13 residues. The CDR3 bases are TGTGCCAGCAGTTTCATACAGGGGGATGAGCAGTTCTTC. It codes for CASSFIQGDEQFF.

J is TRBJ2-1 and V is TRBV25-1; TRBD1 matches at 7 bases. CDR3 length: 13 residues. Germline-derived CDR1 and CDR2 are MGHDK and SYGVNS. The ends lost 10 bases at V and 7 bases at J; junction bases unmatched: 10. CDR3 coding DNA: TGTGCCACGGGACCGGGACAGAGTAATGAGCAGTTCTTC. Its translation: CATGPGQSNEQFF.